This is a list of T cell receptor beta chains from one sample in a study of lymphopenia after photon versus proton radiotherapy. Sequenced by immunoSEQ multiplex PCR; TCRdb stores in-frame clones only, minus some. This sample has roughly 57,000 clones, with about four fifths found just once. This specimen was peripheral blood, taken from a patient treated with photon-based radiotherapy. The receptors here all came from a man between 50 and 59 years old with gastric cancer. CDR3s leave out the opening cysteine and the closing phenylalanine or tryptophan. Each record gives: J gene, V gene, CDR3 protein.

>TRBJ2-3|TRBV7-6
ASSSTSGEGDTQY
>TRBJ2-5|TRBV28
ASTSPGLAGGETQY
>TRBJ1-5|TRBV5-1
ASSLGQGHQPQH
>TRBJ1-2|TRBV27
ASSHGQGAYYGYT
>TRBJ1-2|TRBV2
ASSTGRYYGYT
>TRBJ2-2|TRBV18
ASSPERTRGTGELF
>TRBJ1-4|TRBV18
ASSPGGPNEKLF
>TRBJ2-5|TRBV5-1
ASSRISGAGETQY
>TRBJ1-1|TRBV7-3
ASSFPGRETEAF
>TRBJ2-4|TRBV7-8
ASSTSGRDIQY
>TRBJ2-7|TRBV19
ASSSPTSGNSYEQY
>TRBJ2-1|TRBV29-1
SVKIGPESYNEQF
>TRBJ1-4|TRBV14
ASSQIWTGREKLF
>TRBJ1-2|TRBV25-1
ASSENPRLGYGYT
>TRBJ1-2|TRBV15
ATSSEGQGVWYGYT
>TRBJ1-2|TRBV15
ATSSAQGNYGYT
>TRBJ2-5|TRBV6-4
ASSERLAGKETQY
>TRBJ2-2|TRBV28
ASRILRSTNTGELF
>TRBJ2-1|TRBV18
ASSPWTGGPAEQF
>TRBJ2-1|TRBV28
ASQGGGRDNEQF
>TRBJ2-1|TRBV29-1
SVGGEGARARDEQF
>TRBJ1-5|TRBV15
ATSRGGGLGDMSNQPQH
>TRBJ1-2|TRBV4-2
ASSPSGDNYGYT
>TRBJ2-1|TRBV13
ASSLAGLAGDHEQF
>TRBJ2-7|TRBV28
ASNSGPGYEQY
>TRBJ1-3|TRBV7-6
ASSLGGTVNTIY
>TRBJ1-5|TRBV6-5
ASSSQGGGQPQH
>TRBJ2-2|TRBV9
ASSKGWGQYTGELF
>TRBJ2-1|TRBV5-1
ASSLTLLRGNMNEQF
>TRBJ1-1|TRBV25-1
ASSKQGRPEAF
>TRBJ2-5|TRBV5-6
ASSLGTSGAPIARETQY
>TRBJ2-1|TRBV6-4
ASSDSGEGHNEQF
>TRBJ2-7|TRBV5-5
ASSLISGSNYEQY
>TRBJ1-5|TRBV6-5
ASSGDGSSNQPQH
>TRBJ2-5|TRBV27
ASIRIEDRGNSWGIGETQY
>TRBJ1-3|TRBV7-9
ASSFGGSSGNTIY
>TRBJ1-3|TRBV18
ASSGSSSGNTIY
>TRBJ2-1|TRBV19
ASSMTGGWGEQF
>TRBJ2-7|TRBV5-5
ASSFGPGEEAYEQY
>TRBJ2-7|TRBV30
AWSQPPTSEQY
>TRBJ2-7|TRBV6-5
ASSQTGGYEQY
>TRBJ1-4|TRBV19
ASSIVADEKLF
>TRBJ2-3|TRBV19
ASSIGDRGAHTQY
>TRBJ1-2|TRBV7-9
ASSPRTGMNYGYT
>TRBJ2-7|TRBV7-2
ASSLYREGYEQY
>TRBJ2-1|TRBV10-1
ASTSWLGLAGVGNNEQF
>TRBJ2-7|TRBV6-5
ASSFQPVAGPYEQY
>TRBJ2-2|TRBV19
ASSIAPGQGGELF